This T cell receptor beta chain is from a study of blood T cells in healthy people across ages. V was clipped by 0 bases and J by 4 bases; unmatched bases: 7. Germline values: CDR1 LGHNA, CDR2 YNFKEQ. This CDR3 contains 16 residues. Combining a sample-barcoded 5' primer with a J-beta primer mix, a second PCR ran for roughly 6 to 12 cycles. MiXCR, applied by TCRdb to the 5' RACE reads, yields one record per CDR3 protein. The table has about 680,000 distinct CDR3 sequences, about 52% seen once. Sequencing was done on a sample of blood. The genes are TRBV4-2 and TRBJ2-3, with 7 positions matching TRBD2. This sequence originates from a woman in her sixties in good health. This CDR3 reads CASSQDQAGDADTQYF. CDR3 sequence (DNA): TGTGCCAGCAGCCAAGATCAGGCGGGAGACGCAGATACGCAGTATTTT.